Listed below are T cell receptor beta chains from one sample, sequenced in a study of T cells in Graves' hyperthyroidism and ophthalmopathy. TCRdb redid the calling of the multiplex PCR reads with MiXCR, one entry per CDR3 protein. The sample yields roughly 100,000 distinct CDR3 sequences, around 50% seen once. Sequences were obtained from blood. The receptor set was obtained from a man aged 40-55 years with Graves' hyperthyroidism. The CDR3 runs from the conserved cysteine through the conserved F or W. D genes are given only for firm matches. The listing skips clone size in some rows; elsewhere it reads once, few, many or a size class.

>.|TRBV2|TRBJ2-2|14|many
CASSDPANTGELFF
TGTGCCAGCAGTGATCCAGCCAACACCGGGGAGCTGTTTTTT
>TRBD2|TRBV5-1|TRBJ2-3|16|many
CASSLNGLAGVDTQYF
TGCGCCAGCAGCTTGAATGGACTAGCGGGGGTAGATACGCAGTATTTT
>.|TRBV12-3/TRBV12-4|TRBJ1-1|17|many
CASSPGIPGTWGVGAFF
TGTGCCAGCAGTCCAGGGATCCCGGGTACGTGGGGAGTTGGAGCTTTCTTT
>.|TRBV5-1|TRBJ1-2|12|.
CASRGDLYGYTF
TGCGCCAGCAGGGGGGACCTCTATGGCTACACCTTC
>.|TRBV12-3/TRBV12-4|TRBJ2-1|13|many
CASSPRDINEQFF
TGTGCCAGCAGTCCCAGGGACATCAATGAGCAGTTCTTC
>.|TRBV2|TRBJ2-1|14|.
CASRTQGGDTEQFF
TGTGCCAGCAGGACACAGGGAGGGGACACTGAGCAGTTCTTC
>TRBD2|TRBV10-3|TRBJ2-7|17|.
CAISEGTSGWNSYEQYF
TGTGCCATCAGTGAGGGGACTAGCGGGTGGAACTCCTACGAGCAGTACTTC
>.|TRBV5-8|TRBJ2-5|14|many
CASSLGTHQETQYF
TGTGCCAGCAGCCTCGGGACACATCAAGAGACCCAGTACTTC
>.|TRBV7-2|TRBJ1-4|13|.
CASSSGQSEKLFF
TGTGCCAGCAGCTCCGGACAGAGTGAAAAACTGTTTTTT
>.|TRBV3-1|TRBJ1-1|15|.
CASSQMAGRKTEAFF
TGTGCCAGCAGCCAAATGGCGGGGAGGAAGACTGAAGCTTTCTTT
>.|TRBV2|TRBJ1-1|13|many
CASTRRDLFEAFF
TGTGCCAGCACCCGAAGGGACTTATTCGAAGCTTTCTTT
>.|TRBV9|TRBJ2-7|14|.
CASSPGGRIFEQYF
TGTGCCAGCTCACCTGGGGGGCGGATCTTTGAGCAGTACTTC
>.|TRBV19|TRBJ2-3|15|.
CASSSVAVITDTQYF
TGTGCCAGCAGCTCGGTAGCGGTAATCACAGATACGCAGTATTTT
>TRBD2|TRBV4-2|TRBJ2-5|14|few
CASSQGTSKETQYF
TGTGCCAGCAGCCAAGGGACTAGCAAGGAGACCCAGTACTTC
>TRBD2|TRBV20-1|TRBJ2-3|14|many
CSAAGGGRGDTQYF
TGCAGTGCGGCCGGGGGGGGAAGGGGGGATACGCAGTATTTT
>.|TRBV20-1|TRBJ1-5|15|.
CSARDTQGRNQPQHF
TGCAGTGCTAGAGATACCCAGGGTCGCAATCAGCCCCAGCATTTT
>.|TRBV6-5|TRBJ1-6|15|many
CASSYSAGTRSPLHF
TGTGCCAGCAGTTACTCGGCAGGTACCCGTTCACCCCTCCACTTT
>TRBD1|TRBV15|TRBJ2-7|13|.
CATSGTGVPEQYF
TGTGCCACCAGCGGGACAGGTGTTCCCGAGCAGTACTTC
>TRBD1|TRBV7-9|TRBJ2-7|14|many
CASTPGQGAREQYF
TGTGCCAGTACCCCGGGACAGGGGGCTCGAGAGCAGTACTTC
>TRBD2|TRBV6-6|TRBJ2-5|15|many
CASRPTSAGTETQYF
TGTGCCAGCAGACCTACTAGCGCTGGGACAGAGACCCAGTACTTC
>TRBD2|TRBV27|TRBJ2-7|15|once
CASRYASGGGHEQYF
TGTGCCAGCAGGTACGCTAGCGGGGGTGGGCATGAGCAGTACTTC
>.|TRBV10-3|TRBJ2-3|13|.
CAIRQGSTDTQYF
TGTGCCATCAGACAGGGAAGCACAGATACGCAGTATTTT
>TRBD2|TRBV10-3|TRBJ2-7|16|many
CAISESRTSGTYEQYF
TGTGCCATCAGTGAGTCAAGAACTAGCGGAACCTACGAGCAGTACTTC
>.|TRBV6-1|TRBJ1-3|14|few
CASSVNIPGDTIYF
TGTGCCAGCAGTGTTAACATTCCTGGAGACACCATATATTTT
>.|TRBV15|TRBJ2-6|17|.
CAASSKAGYSGANVLTF
TGTGCCGCCAGCAGTAAAGCGGGCTACTCTGGGGCCAACGTCCTGACTTTC
>.|TRBV27|TRBJ2-2|13|many
CASSPSDTGELFF
TGTGCCAGCAGTCCCTCCGACACCGGGGAGCTGTTTTTT
>TRBD2|TRBV20-1|TRBJ2-7|12|many
CSAQGLAYEQYF
TGCAGTGCCCAGGGACTAGCTTACGAGCAGTACTTC
>TRBD2|TRBV20-1|TRBJ2-7|14|.
CSARKGGSVDEQYF
TGCAGTGCTAGAAAGGGCGGGAGCGTCGACGAGCAGTACTTC
>.|TRBV11-2|TRBJ2-7|12|.
CASSLDLGRQYF
TGTGCCAGCAGCTTAGATTTGGGGAGGCAGTACTTC
>.|TRBV6-2/TRBV6-3|TRBJ2-5|14|many
CASTHPGVQETQYF
TGTGCCAGCACTCACCCCGGGGTACAAGAGACCCAGTACTTC
>.|TRBV29-1|TRBJ2-4|13|many
CSVVPGAKNIQYF
TGCAGCGTTGTGCCTGGGGCCAAAAACATTCAGTACTTC
>.|TRBV5-5|TRBJ1-1|15|many
CASSLGGGVNTEAFF
TGTGCCAGCAGCTTGGGAGGTGGAGTGAACACTGAAGCTTTCTTT